Described below is a single TCR beta chain sequence and its context. Its antigen is still unknown. The data belong to a study of cytotoxic CD8 clonotypes in ibrutinib-treated CLL. Background on the study: Samples yielded averages of 200,000 to 300,000 productive templates and approximately 86,000 productive rearrangements.

The study, taken as a whole, reports: Higher circulating CD8+ T-cell counts strongly accompanied higher baseline clonality, above age-matched healthy donors. Clonality climbed at ibrutinib response, then dropped toward baseline at progression. Public clonotypes, rarely seen, contracted or held steady on treatment.

Measured with immunoSEQ multiplex PCR; TCRdb has only the in-frame clones, and not every one. The sample shows approximately 160,000 clones, more than 70% of them seen only once. This CDR3 has 18 residues. Germline CDR1 and CDR2: LNHDA and SQIVND (reference sequence). Trimming removed 7 bases from V and 0 bases from J, with 22 bases in between. The rearrangement joins TRBV19 to TRBJ2-1; D possibly corresponds to TRBD2 (5 bases). The TCR sequence derives from a human donor with chronic lymphocytic leukemia. Sequences were derived from PBMCs, sampled at disease progression, from a patient treated with ibrutinib. The CDR3: CASIGPWQEVSSYNEQFF. CDR3 coding DNA: TGTGCCAGTATTGGACCTTGGCAGGAGGTTAGCTCCTACAATGAGCAGTTCTTC.